This TCR beta chain was retrieved from a study of shared clonotypes between healthy human individuals. V lost 1 base, J lost 8 bases, and 1 base stayed unmatched. The CDR3 is 14 amino acids. Per germline, CDR1 MNHNS and CDR2 SASEGT. The naive CD8 fraction comprised CD45RO-negative cells positively selected for CCR7 and excluded terminally differentiated effector memory CD45RA+ cells. Per the original methods: In the immunoSEQ data, sequences were junction-only and lacked quality scores, so filtering differed. Some clones are missing from TCRdb's copy, which holds only in-frame ones; the method was immunoSEQ multiplex PCR. V, J and clone size reflect that table, while D and trimming were determined from the DNA. The sample comprises 500,000 to 700,000 clones, 85% to 95% of which are singletons, and around 0.12% rests with the top ten.

This sequence originates from a young woman in good health. Sequenced: naive CD8+ T cells sorted from blood. This chain links TRBV6-1 with TRBJ2-1; 11 nucleotides align to TRBD2. CDR3 residues: CASSEGLAGHEQFF. The CDR3 DNA reads as TGTGCCAGCAGTGAAGGACTAGCGGGACATGAGCAGTTCTTC.